This TCR beta chain was recovered during a study of radiotherapy plus CTLA-4 blockade in lung cancer (dated by TCRdb to the late 2010s). For the wider study: Among the enrolled patients, 15% to 20% had an objective response, and approximately 33% reached disease control. Results the study describes overall, beyond this receptor: The strongest predictors of response, as reported, were early dynamic changes in blood T cell clones along with a rise in serum interferon-beta after radiation. After treatment with radiotherapy and ipilimumab, TCR clones that came from tumors expanded in the peripheral blood.

This clone was picked up a small number of times. No cognate antigen has been identified for it. The sample holds no much larger clone one base away, and base qualities are not on file. Reading from cysteine to phenylalanine, the CDR3 counts 15 amino acids. CDR3 DNA only is kept here, 45 bases in frame from base 1. Trimmed from V: 4 bases; trimmed from J: 9 bases; junction bases lacking a gene match: 14. CDR1 GTSNPN and CDR2 SVGIG are derived from the germline V gene (reference sequence). Focal radiation therapy combined with CTLA-4 blockade (ipilimumab) was tested in patients with chemo-refractory metastatic non-small-cell lung cancer. The library was generated by the immunoSEQ multiplex PCR assay. TCRdb took over this immuneACCESS table, retaining in-frame rearrangements with V and J assigned. Such tables are incomplete; in checked studies, under half of the missing clones stem from an unresolved V gene, and the remainder is unexplained. Across this sample there are some 98,000 clones, with roughly four fifths seen only once. Clones ranked in the top ten supply around 3.7% of the sample.

This specimen consisted of peripheral blood, obtained from a patient treated with radiotherapy plus ipilimumab. This receptor was obtained from a human donor with non-small cell lung cancer who had a partial response to radiotherapy plus ipilimumab. The chain is made from TRBV30 and TRBJ2-1; the junction holds 8 bases that match TRBD2. The CDR3 protein is CAWTDGGGPGSEQFF. The DNA sequence is TGTGCCTGGACCGACGGGGGGGGACCGGGCAGTGAGCAGTTCTTC.